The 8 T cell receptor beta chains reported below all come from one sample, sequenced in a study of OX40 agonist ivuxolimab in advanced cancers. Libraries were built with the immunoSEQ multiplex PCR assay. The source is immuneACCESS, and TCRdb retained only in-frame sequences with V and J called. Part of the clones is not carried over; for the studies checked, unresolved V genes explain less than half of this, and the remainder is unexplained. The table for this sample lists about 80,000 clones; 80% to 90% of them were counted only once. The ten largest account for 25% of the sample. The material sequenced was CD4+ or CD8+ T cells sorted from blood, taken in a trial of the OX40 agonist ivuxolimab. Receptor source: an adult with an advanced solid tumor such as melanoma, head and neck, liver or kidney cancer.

The DNA for the CDR3 is TGTGCCAGCAGCTTAGGAGGACAGGCCGCCTACAATGAGCAGTTCTTC. Protein product: CASSLGGQAAYNEQFF. This rearrangement joins TRBV7-2 to TRBJ2-1, with 7 bases fitting TRBD1. V shed 1 base, J shed 2 bases, and the junction held 5 bases outside the gene matches. Looked up from germline, CDR1 is SGHTA and CDR2 is FQGNSA. There are 16 residues in the CDR3.

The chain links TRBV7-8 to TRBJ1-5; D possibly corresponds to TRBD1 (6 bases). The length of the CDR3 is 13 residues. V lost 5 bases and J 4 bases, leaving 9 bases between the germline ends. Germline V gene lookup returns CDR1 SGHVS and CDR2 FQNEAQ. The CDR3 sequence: CASSTQGNQPQHF. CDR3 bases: TGTGCCAGCAGCACGCAGGGGAATCAGCCCCAGCATTTT.

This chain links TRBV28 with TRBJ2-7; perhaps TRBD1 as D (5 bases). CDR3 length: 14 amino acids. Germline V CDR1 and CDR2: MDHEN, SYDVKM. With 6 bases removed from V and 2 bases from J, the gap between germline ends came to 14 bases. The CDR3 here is CASSLRARTYEQYF. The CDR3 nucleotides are TGTGCCAGCAGCCTCAGGGCCAGGACCTACGAGCAGTACTTC.

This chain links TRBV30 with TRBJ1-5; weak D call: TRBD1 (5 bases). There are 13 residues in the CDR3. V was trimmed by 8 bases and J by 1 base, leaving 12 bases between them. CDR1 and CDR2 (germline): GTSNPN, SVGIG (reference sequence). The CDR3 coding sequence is TGTGCCGCCAGTGGGGGAAGCAATCAGCCCCAGCATTTT. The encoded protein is CAASGGSNQPQHF. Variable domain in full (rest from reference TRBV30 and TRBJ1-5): SQTIHQWPATLVQPVGSPLSLECTVEGTSNPNLYWYRQAAGRGLQLLFYSVGIGQISSEVPQNLSASRPQDRQFILSSKKLLLSDSGFYLCAASGGSNQPQHFGDGTRLSIL.

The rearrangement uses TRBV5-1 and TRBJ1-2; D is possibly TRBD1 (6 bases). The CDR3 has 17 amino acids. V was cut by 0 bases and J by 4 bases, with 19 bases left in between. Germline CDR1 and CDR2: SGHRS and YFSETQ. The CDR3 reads CASSLAGPLGGGYGYTF. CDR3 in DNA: TGCGCCAGCAGCTTGGCCGGGCCCCTAGGGGGTGGCTATGGCTACACCTTC.

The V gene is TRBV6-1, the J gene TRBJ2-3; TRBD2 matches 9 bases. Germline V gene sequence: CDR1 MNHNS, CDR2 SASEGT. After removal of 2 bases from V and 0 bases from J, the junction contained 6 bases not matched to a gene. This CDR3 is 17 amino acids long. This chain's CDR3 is CASSEPLAGHSTDTQYF. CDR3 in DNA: TGTGCCAGCAGTGAACCCCTAGCGGGACATAGCACAGATACGCAGTATTTT.

Written as DNA, the CDR3 is TGTGCCAGCAGCTTAAAAGAGACCCAGTACTTC. It is translated as CASSLKETQYF. V gene TRBV7-6 combines with J gene TRBJ2-5, with no clear D. Deletions cut 2 bases from V and 3 bases from J, with 1 base between. The CDR3 covers 11 residues. Germline V CDR1 and CDR2: SGHVS, FNYEAQ.

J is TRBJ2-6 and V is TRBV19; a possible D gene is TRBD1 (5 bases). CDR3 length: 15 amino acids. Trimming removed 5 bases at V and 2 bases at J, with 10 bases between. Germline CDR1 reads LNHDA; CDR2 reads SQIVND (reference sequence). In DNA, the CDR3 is TGTGCCAGTAGTGTAACAGGAACTGGGGCCAACGTCCTGACTTTC. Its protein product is CASSVTGTGANVLTF.